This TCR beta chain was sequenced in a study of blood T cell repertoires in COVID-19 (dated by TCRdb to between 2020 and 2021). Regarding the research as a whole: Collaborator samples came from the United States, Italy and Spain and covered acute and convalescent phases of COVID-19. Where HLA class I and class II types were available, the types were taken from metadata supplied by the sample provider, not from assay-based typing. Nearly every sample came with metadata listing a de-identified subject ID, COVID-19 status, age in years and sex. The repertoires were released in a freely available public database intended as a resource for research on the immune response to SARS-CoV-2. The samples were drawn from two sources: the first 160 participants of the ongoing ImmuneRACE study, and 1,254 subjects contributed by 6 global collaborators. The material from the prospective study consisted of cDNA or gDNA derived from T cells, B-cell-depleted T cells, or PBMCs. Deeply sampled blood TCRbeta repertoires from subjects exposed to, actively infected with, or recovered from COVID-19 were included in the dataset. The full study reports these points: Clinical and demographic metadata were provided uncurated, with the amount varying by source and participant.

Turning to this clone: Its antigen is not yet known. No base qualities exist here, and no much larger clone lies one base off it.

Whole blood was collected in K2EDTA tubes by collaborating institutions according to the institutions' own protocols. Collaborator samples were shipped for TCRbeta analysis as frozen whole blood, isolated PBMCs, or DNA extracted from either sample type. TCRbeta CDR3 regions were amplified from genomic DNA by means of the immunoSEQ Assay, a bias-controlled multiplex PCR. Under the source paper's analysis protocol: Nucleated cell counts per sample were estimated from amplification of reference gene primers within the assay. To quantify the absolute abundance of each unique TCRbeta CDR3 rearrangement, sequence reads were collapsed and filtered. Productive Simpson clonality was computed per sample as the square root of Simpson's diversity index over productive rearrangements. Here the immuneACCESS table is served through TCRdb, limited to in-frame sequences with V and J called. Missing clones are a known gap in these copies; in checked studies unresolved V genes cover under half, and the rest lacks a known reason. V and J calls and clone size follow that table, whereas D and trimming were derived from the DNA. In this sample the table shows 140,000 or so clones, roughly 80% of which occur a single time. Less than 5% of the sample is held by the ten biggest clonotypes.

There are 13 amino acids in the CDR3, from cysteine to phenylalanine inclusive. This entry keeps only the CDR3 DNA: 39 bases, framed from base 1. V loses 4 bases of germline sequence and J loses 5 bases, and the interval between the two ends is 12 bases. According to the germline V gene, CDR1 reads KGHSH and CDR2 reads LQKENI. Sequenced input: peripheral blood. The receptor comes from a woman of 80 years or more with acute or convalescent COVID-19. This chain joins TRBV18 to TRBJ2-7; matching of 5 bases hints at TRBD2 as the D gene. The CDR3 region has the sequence CASSRRGIDEQYF. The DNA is TGTGCCAGCTCACGCAGAGGGATCGACGAGCAGTACTTC.